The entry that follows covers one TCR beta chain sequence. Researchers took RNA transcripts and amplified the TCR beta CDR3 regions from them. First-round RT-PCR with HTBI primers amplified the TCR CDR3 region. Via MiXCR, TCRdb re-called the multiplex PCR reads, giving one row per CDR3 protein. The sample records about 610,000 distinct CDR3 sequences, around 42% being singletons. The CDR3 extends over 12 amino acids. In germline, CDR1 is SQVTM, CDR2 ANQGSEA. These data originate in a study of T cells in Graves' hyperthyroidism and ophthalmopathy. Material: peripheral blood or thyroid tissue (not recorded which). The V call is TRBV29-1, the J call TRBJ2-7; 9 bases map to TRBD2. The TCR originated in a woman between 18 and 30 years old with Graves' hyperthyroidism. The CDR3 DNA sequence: TGCAGTTACGAGCGGGAGGTGGACGAGCAGTACTTC. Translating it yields CSYEREVDEQYF.